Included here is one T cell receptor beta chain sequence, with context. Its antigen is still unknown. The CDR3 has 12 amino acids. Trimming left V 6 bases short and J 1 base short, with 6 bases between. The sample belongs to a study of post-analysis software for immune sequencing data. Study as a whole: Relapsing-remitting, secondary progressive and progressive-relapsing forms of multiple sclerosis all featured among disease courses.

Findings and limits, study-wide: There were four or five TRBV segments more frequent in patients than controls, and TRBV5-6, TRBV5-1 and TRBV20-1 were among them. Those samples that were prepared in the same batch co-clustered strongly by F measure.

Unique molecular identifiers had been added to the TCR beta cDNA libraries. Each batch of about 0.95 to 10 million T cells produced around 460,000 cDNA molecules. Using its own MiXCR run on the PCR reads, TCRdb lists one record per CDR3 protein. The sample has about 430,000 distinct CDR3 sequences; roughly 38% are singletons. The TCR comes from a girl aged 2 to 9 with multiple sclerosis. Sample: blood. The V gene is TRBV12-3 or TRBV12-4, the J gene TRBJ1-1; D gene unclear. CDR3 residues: CASRWGNTEAFF. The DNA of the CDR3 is TGTGCCAGCAGATGGGGGAACACTGAAGCTTTCTTT.